This T cell receptor beta chain came from a study of OX40 agonist ivuxolimab in advanced cancers. Across the study: Each patient was given ivuxolimab into a vein every 2 weeks, at 0.01 to 10 mg/kg.

Assay: immunoSEQ multiplex PCR; the TCRdb copy retains only in-frame clones and omits some. The sample lists about 50,000 clones, around nine tenths occurring once. With regard to this clone: What it binds is not known.

General study results and limits: Dosing at 0.1 to 3.0 mg/kg was accompanied by clonal expansion of CD4+ and CD8+ blood T cells by week 6.

The germline gives CDR1 SGHRS, CDR2 YFSETQ. This CDR3 region has 14 residues. Germline trimming cut 2 bases from V and 8 bases from J; bases unmatched to any gene: 2. This specimen consisted of CD4+ or CD8+ T cells sorted from blood, obtained in a trial of the OX40 agonist ivuxolimab. V usage is TRBV5-1 and J usage is TRBJ2-1; TRBD2 agrees at 12 bases. This receptor was obtained from an adult with an advanced solid tumor such as melanoma, head and neck, liver or kidney cancer. The CDR3: CASSFASGGDEQFF. The CDR3 nucleotides are TGCGCCAGCAGCTTCGCTAGCGGGGGGGATGAGCAGTTCTTC.